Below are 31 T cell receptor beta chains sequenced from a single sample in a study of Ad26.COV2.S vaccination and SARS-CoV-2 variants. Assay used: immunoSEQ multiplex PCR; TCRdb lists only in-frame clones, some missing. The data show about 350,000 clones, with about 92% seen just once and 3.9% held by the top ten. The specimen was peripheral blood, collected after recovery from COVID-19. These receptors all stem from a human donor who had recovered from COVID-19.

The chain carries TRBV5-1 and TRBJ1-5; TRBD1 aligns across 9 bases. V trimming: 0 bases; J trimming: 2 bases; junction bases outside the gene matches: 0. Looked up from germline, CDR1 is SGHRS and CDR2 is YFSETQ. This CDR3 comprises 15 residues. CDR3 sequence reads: CASSLGDRGNQPQHF. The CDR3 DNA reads TGCGCCAGCAGCTTGGGGGACAGGGGCAATCAGCCCCAGCATTTT.

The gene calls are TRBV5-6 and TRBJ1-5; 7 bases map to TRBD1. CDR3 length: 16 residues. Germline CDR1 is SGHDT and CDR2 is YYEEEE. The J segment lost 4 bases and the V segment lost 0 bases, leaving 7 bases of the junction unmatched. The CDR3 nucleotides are TGTGCCAGCAGCTTGGGACGACAGGGCCAAAATCAGCCCCAGCATTTT. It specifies CASSLGRQGQNQPQHF.

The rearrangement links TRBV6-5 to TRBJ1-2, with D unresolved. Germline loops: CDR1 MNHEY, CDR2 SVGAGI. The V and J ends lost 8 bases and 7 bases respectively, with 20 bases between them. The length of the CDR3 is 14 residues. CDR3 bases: TGTGCCAGCCACCTTTCCCGGGGAAAGGCTGGCTACACCTTC. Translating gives CASHLSRGKAGYTF.

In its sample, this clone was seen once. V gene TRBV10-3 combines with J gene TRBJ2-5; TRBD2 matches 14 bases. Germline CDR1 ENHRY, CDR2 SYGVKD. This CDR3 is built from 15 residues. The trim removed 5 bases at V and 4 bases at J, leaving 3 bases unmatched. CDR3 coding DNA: TGTGCCATCAGTCTGACTAGCGGGGGGGCAGAGACCCAGTACTTC. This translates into CAISLTSGGAETQYF.

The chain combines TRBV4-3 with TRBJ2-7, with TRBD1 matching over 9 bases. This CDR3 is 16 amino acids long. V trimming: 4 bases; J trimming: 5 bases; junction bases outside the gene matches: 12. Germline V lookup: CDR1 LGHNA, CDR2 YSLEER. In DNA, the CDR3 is TGCGCCAGCAGCCCTACCGGACAGGGGAGAATCGACGAGCAGTACTTC. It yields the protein CASSPTGQGRIDEQYF.

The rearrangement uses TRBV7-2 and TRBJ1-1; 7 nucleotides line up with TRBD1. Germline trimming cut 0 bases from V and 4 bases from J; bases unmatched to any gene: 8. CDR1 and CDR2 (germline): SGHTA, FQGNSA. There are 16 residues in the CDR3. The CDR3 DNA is TGTGCCAGCAGCTTAGCGAATGGAGCAGGGGGCACTGAAGCTTTCTTT. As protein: CASSLANGAGGTEAFF.

The DNA of the CDR3 is TGTGCCAGCAGCCCACGTTTACTGGGTCCCCCAGATACGCAGTATTTT. Translation: CASSPRLLGPPDTQYF. The V gene is TRBV5-6, the J gene TRBJ2-3; unclear D gene. Looked up from germline, CDR1 is SGHDT and CDR2 is YYEEEE. The CDR3 length is 16 residues. V lost 4 bases and J 4 bases, leaving 19 bases between the germline ends.

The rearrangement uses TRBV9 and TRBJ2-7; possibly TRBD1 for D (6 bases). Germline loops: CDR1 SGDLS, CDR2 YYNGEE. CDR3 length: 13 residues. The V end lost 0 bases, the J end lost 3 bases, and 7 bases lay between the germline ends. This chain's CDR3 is CASSVGDNYEQYF. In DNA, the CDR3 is TGTGCCAGCAGCGTAGGGGACAACTACGAGCAGTACTTC.

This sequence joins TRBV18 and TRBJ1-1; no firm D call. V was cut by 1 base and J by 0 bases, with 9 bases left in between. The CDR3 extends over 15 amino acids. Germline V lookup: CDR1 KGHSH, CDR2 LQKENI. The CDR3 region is CASSPRSQLNTEAFF. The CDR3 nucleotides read TGTGCCAGCTCACCACGTAGTCAGCTGAACACTGAAGCTTTCTTT.

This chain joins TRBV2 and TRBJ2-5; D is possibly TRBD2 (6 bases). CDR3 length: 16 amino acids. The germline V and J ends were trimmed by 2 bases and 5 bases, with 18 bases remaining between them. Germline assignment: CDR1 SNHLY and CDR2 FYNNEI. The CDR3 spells CASSEFGGSMVETQYF. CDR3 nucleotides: TGTGCCAGCAGTGAATTCGGGGGATCCATGGTGGAGACCCAGTACTTC. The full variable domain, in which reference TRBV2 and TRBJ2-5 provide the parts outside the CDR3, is EPEVTQTPSHQVTQMGQEVILRCVPISNHLYFYWYRQILGQKVEFLVSFYNNEISEKSEIFDDQFSVERPDGSNFTLKIRSTKLEDSAMYFCASSEFGGSMVETQYFGPGTRLLVL.

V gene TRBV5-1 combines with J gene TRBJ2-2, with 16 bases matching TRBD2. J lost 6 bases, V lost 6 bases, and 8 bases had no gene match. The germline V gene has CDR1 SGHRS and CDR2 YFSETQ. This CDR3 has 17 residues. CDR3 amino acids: CASTRTGLAGGPGELFF. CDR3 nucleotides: TGCGCCAGCACCAGGACGGGACTAGCGGGGGGGCCCGGGGAGCTGTTTTTT.

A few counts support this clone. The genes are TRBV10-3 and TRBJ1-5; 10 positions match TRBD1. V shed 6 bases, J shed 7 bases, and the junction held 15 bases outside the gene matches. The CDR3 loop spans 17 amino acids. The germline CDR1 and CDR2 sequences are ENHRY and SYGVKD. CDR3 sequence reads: CAISPSWGTGDRQPQHF. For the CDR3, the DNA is TGTGCCATCAGCCCGAGTTGGGGGACAGGGGATAGGCAGCCCCAGCATTTT.

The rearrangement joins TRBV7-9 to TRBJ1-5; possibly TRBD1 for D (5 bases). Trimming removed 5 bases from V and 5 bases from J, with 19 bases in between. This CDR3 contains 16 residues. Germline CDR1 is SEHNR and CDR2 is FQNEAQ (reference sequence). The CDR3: CASSPLGSLGDQPQHF. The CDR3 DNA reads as TGTGCCAGCAGCCCCCTCGGGAGTTTGGGGGATCAGCCCCAGCATTTT.

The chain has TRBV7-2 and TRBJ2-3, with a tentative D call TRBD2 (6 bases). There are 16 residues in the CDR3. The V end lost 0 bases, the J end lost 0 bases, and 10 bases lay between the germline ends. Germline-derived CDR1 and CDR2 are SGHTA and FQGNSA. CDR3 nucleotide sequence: TGTGCCAGCAGCTTAGCCGCCGGAGGGAGCACAGATACGCAGTATTTT. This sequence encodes CASSLAAGGSTDTQYF.

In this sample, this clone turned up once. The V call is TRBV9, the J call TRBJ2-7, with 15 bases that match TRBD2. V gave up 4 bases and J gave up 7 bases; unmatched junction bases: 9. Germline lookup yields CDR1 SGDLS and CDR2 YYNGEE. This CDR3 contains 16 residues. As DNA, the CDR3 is TGTGCCAGCAGCCCTCGGACTAGCGGGGGGGCTCATGAGCAGTACTTC. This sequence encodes CASSPRTSGGAHEQYF.

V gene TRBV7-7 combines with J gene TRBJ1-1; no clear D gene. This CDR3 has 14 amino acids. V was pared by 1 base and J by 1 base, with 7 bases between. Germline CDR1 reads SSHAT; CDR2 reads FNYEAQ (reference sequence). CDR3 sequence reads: CASSLGGPNTEAFF. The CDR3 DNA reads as TGTGCCAGCAGCTTAGGGGGTCCGAACACTGAAGCTTTCTTT.

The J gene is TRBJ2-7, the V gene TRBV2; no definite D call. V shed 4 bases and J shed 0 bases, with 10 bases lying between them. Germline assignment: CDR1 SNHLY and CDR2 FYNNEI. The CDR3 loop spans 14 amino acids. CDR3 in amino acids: CASSVGQHSYEQYF. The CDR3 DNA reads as TGTGCCAGCAGTGTAGGGCAGCACTCCTACGAGCAGTACTTC.

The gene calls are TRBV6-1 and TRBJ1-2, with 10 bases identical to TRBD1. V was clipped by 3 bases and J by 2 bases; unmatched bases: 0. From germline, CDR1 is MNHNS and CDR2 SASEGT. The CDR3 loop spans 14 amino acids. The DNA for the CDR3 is TGTGCCAGCAGTGAGGGACAGGGGAACTATGGCTACACCTTC. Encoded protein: CASSEGQGNYGYTF.

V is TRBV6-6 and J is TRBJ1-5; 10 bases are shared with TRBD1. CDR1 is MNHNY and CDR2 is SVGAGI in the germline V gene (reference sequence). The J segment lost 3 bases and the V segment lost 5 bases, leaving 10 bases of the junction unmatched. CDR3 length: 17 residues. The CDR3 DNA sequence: TGTGCCAGCAGTCCCGACAGCGGGACAGGGGTCAATCAGCCCCAGCATTTT. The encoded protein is CASSPDSGTGVNQPQHF.

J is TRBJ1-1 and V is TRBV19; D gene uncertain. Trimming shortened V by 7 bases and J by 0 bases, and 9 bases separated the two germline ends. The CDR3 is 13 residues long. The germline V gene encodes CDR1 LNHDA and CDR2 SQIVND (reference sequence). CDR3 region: CASKEVVNTEAFF. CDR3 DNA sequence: TGTGCCAGTAAGGAGGTAGTGAACACTGAAGCTTTCTTT.

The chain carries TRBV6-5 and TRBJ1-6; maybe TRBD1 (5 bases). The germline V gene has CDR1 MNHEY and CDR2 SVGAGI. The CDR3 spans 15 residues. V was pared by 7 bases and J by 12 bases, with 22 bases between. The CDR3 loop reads CASKTKGNGGRPLHF. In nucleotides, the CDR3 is TGTGCCAGCAAAACAAAAGGGAACGGGGGAAGACCCCTCCACTTT.

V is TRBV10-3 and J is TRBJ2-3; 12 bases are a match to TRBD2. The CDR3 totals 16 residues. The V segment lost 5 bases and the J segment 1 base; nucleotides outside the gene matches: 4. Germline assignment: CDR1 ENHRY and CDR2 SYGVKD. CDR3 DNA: TGTGCCATCAGTCCAGGACTAGCGGGACGCACAGATACGCAGTATTTT. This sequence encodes CAISPGLAGRTDTQYF.

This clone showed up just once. CDR3 in DNA: TGTGCCAGTAGTATGCCCACCGGGACAGGGAACTCCTACGAGCAGTACTTC. It yields the protein CASSMPTGTGNSYEQYF. This chain joins TRBV19 and TRBJ2-7; 9 nucleotides agree with TRBD1. The length of the CDR3 is 17 residues. V gave up 3 bases and J gave up 0 bases; unmatched junction bases: 9. Germline assignment: CDR1 LNHDA and CDR2 SQIVND (reference sequence).

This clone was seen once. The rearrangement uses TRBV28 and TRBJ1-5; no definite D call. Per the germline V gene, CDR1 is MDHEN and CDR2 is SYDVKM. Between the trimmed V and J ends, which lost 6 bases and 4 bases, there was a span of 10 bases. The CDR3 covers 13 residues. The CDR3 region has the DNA TGTGCCAGCAGCCCCGGGAGGAATCAGCCCCAGCATTTT. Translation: CASSPGRNQPQHF. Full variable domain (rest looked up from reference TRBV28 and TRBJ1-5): DVKVTQSSRYLVKRTGEKVFLECVQDMDHENMFWYRQDPGLGLRLIYFSYDVKMKEKGDIPEGYSVSREKKERFSLILESASTNQTSMYLCASSPGRNQPQHFGDGTRLSIL.

The CDR3 spells CASSQETGPTTF. The CDR3 nucleotides read TGCGCCAGCAGCCAAGAAACGGGACCTACCACCTTC. V is TRBV4-1 and J is TRBJ1-2; D perhaps matches TRBD1 (5 bases). Germline CDR1 is MGHRA and CDR2 is YSYEKL. V shed 0 bases and J shed 13 bases, with 12 bases lying between them. The CDR3 has 12 amino acids.

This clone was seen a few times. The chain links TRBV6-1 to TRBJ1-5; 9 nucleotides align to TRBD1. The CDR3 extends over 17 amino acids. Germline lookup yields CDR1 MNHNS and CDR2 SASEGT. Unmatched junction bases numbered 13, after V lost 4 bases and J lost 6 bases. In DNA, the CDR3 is TGTGCCAGCAGTGGGACAGGGGCGGAGTTCAGGAGTCAGCCCCAGCATTTT. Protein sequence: CASSGTGAEFRSQPQHF.

The DNA of the CDR3 is TGTGCCAGCAGTCGCAGGGGGGCTTACAATGAGCAGTTCTTC. This translates into CASSRRGAYNEQFF. The V call is TRBV5-6, the J call TRBJ2-1; D may be TRBD1 (7 bases). Germline CDR1 SGHDT, CDR2 YYEEEE. This CDR3 is built from 14 residues. The ends were cut back, 5 bases at V and 4 bases at J, with 13 bases in the middle.

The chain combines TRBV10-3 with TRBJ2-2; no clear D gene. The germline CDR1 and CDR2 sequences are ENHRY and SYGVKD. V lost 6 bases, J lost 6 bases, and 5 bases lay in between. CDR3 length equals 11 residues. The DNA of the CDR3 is TGTGCCATCAGCGCTTCCGGGGAGCTGTTTTTT. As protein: CAISASGELFF.

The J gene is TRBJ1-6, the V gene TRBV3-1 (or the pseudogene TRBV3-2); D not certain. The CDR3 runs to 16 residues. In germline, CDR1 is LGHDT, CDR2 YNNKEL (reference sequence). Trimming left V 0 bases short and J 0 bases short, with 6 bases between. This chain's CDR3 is CASSQDRSSYNSPLHF. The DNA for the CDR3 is TGTGCCAGCAGCCAAGACCGGAGCTCCTATAATTCACCCCTCCACTTT.

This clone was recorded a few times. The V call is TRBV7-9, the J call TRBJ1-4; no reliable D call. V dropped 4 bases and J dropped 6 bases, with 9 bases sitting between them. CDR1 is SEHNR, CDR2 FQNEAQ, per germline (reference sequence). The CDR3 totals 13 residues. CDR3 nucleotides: TGTGCCAGCAGCTCCCCCGCAGATGAAAAACTGTTTTTT. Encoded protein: CASSSPADEKLFF.

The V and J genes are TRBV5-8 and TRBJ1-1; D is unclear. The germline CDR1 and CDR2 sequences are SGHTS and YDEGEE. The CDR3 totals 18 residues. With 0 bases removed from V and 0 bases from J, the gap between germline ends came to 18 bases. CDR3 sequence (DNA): TGTGCCAGCAGCTTGGCGCCCGTTCCTCCGGGCTTGAACACTGAAGCTTTCTTT. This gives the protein CASSLAPVPPGLNTEAFF.